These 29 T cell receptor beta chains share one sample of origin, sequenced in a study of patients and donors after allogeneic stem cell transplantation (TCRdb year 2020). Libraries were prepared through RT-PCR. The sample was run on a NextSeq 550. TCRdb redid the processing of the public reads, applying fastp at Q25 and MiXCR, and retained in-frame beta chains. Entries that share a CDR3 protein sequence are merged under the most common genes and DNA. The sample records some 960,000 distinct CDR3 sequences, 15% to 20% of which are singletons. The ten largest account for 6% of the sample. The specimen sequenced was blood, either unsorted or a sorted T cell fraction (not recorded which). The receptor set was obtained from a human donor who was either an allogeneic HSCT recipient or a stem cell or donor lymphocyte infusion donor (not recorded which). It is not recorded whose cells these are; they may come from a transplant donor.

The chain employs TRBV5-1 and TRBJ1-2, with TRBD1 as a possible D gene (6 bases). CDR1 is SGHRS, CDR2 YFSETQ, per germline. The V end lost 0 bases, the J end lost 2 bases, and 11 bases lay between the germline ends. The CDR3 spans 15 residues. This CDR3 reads CASSLETGANYGYTF. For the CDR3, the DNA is TGCGCCAGCAGCTTGGAGACGGGGGCAAACTATGGCTACACCTTC.

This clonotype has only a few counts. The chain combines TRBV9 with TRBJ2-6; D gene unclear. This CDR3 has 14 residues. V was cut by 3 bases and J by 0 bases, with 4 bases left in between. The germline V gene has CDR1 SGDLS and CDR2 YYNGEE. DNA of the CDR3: TGTGCCAGCAGCGGCGCCTCTGGGGCCAACGTCCTGACTTTC. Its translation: CASSGASGANVLTF.

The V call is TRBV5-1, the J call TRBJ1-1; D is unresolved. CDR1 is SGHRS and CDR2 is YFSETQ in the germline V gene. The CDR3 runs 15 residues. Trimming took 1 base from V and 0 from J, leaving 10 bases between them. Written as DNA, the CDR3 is TGCGCCAGCAGCTTGATAAGGGCAGTGAACACTGAAGCTTTCTTT. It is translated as CASSLIRAVNTEAFF.

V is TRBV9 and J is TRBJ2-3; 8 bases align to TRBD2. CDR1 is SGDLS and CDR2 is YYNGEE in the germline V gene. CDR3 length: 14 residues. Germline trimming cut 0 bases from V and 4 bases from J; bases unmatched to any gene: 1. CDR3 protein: CASSVGTSPDTQYF. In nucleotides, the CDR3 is TGTGCCAGCAGCGTAGGGACTAGCCCAGATACGCAGTATTTT.

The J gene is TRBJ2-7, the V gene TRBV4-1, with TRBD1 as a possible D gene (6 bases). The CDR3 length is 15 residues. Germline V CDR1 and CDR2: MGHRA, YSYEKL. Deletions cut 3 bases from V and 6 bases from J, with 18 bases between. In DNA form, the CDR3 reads TGCGCCAGCAGCCAGCCTCCGGGACACCTACCCGAGCAGTACTTC. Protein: CASSQPPGHLPEQYF.

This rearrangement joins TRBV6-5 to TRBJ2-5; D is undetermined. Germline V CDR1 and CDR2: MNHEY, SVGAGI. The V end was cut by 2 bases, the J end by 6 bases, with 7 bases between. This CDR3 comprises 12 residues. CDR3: CASSYPEQTQYF. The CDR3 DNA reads TGTGCCAGCAGTTACCCGGAGCAGACCCAGTACTTC.

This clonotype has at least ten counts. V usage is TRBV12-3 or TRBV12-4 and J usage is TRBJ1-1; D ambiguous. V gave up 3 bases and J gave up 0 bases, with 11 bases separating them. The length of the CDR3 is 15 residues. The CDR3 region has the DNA TGTGCCAGCAGTTTCACCTTGGTTTTGAACACTGAAGCTTTCTTT. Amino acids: CASSFTLVLNTEAFF.

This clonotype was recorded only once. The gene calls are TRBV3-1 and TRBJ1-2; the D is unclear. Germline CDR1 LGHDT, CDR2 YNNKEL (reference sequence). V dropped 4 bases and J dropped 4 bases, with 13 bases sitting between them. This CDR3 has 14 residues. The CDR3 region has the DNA TGTGCCAGCAGCCCCGACTTTGGTTTCTATGGCTACACCTTC. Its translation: CASSPDFGFYGYTF.

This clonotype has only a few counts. The CDR3 spells CASSQDDSGQIDEQYF. The CDR3 DNA sequence: TGTGCCAGCAGCCAAGATGATTCGGGCCAGATCGACGAGCAGTACTTC. The V call is TRBV4-2, the J call TRBJ2-7; D not resolved. V was clipped by 0 bases and J by 5 bases, with 17 bases between them. CDR3 size: 16 residues. From germline, CDR1 is LGHNA and CDR2 YNFKEQ.

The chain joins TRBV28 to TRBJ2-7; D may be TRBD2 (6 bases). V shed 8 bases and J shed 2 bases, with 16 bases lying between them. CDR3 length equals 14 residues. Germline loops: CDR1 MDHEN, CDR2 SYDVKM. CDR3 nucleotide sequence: TGTGCCAGCCGGAGGGCAGGCCAAACCTACGAGCAGTACTTC. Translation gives CASRRAGQTYEQYF.

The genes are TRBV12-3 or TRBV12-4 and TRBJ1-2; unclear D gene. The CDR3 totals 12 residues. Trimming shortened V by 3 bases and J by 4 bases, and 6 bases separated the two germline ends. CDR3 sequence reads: CASSLTVYGYTF. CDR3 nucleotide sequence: TGTGCCAGCAGTTTGACGGTCTATGGCTACACCTTC.

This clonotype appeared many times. CDR3 sequence: CASSFASQSRGYTF. CDR3 DNA: TGTGCCAGCAGTTTTGCCAGCCAATCAAGGGGCTACACCTTC. The chain recombines TRBV12-3 or TRBV12-4 with TRBJ1-2; D not certain. This CDR3 comprises 14 residues. The V end lost 3 bases, the J end lost 8 bases, and 16 bases lay between the germline ends.

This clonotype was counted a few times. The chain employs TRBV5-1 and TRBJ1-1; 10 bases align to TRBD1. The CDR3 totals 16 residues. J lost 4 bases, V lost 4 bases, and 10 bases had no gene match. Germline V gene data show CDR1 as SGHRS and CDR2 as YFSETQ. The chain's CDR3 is CASSKTGTGAGTEAFF. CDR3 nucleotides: TGCGCCAGCAGCAAAACCGGGACAGGGGCTGGCACTGAAGCTTTCTTT.

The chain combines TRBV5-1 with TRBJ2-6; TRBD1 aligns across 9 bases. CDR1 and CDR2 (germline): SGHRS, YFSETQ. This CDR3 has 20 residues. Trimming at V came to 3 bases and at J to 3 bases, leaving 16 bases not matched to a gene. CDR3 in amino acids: CASSSGMGQGQYGGANVLTF. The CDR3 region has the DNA TGCGCCAGCAGCTCCGGCATGGGACAGGGCCAATACGGTGGGGCCAACGTCCTGACTTTC.

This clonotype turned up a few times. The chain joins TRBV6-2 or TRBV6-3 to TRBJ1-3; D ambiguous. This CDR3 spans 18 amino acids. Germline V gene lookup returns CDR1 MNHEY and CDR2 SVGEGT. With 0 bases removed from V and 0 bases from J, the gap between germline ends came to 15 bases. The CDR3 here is CASSYSEGAGSSGNTIYF. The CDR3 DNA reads TGTGCCAGCAGTTACTCGGAAGGTGCAGGCAGCTCTGGAAACACCATATATTTT.

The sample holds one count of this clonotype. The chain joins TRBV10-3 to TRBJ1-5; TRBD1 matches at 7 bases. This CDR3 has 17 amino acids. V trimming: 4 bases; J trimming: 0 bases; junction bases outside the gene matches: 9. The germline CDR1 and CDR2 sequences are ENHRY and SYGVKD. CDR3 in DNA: TGTGCCATCAGTGGGACAGGTTCACGGGCTAGCAATCAGCCCCAGCATTTT. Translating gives CAISGTGSRASNQPQHF.

The CDR3 reads CATTGNEAGELFF. CDR3 in DNA: TGTGCCACCACAGGGAATGAGGCCGGGGAGCTGTTTTTT. The chain couples TRBV10-3 to TRBJ2-2; a weak D match, TRBD1 (6 bases). From germline, CDR1 is ENHRY and CDR2 SYGVKD. The germline V and J ends were trimmed by 10 bases and 6 bases, with 15 bases remaining between them. The CDR3 totals 13 residues.

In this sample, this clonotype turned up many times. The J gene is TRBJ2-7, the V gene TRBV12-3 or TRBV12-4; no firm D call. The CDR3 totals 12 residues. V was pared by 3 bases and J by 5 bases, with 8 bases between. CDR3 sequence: CASSFWRDEQYF. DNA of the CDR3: TGTGCCAGCAGTTTTTGGCGTGACGAGCAGTACTTC.

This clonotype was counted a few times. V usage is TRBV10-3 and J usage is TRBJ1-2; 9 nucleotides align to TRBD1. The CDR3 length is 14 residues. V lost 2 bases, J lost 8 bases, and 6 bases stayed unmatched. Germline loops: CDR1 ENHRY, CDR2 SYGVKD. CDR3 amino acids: CAISEQDRGGGYTF. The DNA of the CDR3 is TGTGCCATCAGTGAGCAGGACAGGGGAGGAGGCTACACCTTC.

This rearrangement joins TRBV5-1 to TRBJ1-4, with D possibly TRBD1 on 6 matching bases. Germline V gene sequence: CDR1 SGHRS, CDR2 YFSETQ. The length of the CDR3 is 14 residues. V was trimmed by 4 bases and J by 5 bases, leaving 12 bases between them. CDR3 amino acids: CASSPGDLNEKLFF. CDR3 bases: TGCGCCAGCAGCCCAGGGGACTTAAATGAAAAACTGTTTTTT.

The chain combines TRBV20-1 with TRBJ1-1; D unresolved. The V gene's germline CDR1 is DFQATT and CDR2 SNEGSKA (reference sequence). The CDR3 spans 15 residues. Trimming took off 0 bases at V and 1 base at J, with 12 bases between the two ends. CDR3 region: CSARDPLRGNTEAFF. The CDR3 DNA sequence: TGCAGTGCTAGAGATCCCCTCCGGGGGAACACTGAAGCTTTCTTT.

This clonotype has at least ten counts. The CDR3 reads CASSPLAGGGRVGRNEQFF. CDR3 bases: TGTGCCAGCAGTCCGCTAGCGGGAGGAGGGAGGGTGGGTCGCAATGAGCAGTTCTTC. V usage is TRBV12-3 or TRBV12-4 and J usage is TRBJ2-1, with TRBD2 matching over 11 bases. V shed 5 bases and J 6 bases; nucleotides not matched to a gene: 18. The CDR3 runs to 19 residues.

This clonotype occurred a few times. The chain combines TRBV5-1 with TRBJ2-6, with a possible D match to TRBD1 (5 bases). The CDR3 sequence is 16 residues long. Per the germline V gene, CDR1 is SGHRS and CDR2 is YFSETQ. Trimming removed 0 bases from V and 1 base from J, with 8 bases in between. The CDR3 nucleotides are TGCGCCAGCAGCTTGGACGGACAATCTGGGGCCAACGTCCTGACTTTC. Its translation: CASSLDGQSGANVLTF.

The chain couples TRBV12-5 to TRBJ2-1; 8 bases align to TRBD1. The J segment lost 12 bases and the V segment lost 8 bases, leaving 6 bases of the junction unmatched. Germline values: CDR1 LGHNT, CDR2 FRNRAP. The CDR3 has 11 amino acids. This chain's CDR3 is CASRQGKGQFF. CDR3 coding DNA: TGTGCTAGTAGACAGGGGAAAGGGCAGTTCTTC.

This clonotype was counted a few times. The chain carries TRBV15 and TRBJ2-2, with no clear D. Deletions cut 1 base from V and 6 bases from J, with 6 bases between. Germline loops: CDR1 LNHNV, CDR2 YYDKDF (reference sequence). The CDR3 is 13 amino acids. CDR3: CATSRVRAGELFF. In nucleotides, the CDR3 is TGTGCCACCAGCAGAGTTCGGGCCGGGGAGCTGTTTTTT.

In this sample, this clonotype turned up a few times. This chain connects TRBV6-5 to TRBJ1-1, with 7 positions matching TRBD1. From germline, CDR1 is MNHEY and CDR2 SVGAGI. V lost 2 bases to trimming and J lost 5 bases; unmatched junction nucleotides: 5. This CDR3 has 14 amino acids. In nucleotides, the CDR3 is TGTGCCAGCAGTTACAGCAGGGGGAGGACTGAAGCTTTCTTT. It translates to CASSYSRGRTEAFF.

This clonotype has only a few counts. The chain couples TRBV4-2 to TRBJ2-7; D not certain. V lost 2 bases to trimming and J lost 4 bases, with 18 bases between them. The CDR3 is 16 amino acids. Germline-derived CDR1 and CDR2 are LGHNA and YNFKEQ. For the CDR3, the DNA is TGTGCCAGCAGCCAACAAGCAGACTCTGTTCGATACGAGCAGTACTTC. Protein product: CASSQQADSVRYEQYF.

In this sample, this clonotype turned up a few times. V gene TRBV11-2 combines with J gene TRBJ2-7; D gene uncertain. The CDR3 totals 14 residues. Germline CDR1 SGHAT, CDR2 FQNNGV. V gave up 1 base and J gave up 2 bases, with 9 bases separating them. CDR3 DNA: TGTGCCAGCAGCTTAGGGACGGATACCTACGAGCAGTACTTC. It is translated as CASSLGTDTYEQYF.

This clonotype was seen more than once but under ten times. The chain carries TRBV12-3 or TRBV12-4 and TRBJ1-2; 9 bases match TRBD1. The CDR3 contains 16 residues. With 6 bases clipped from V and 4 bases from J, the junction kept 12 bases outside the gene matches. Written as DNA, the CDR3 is TGTGCCAGCAGATACAGGACAGGGGCCTGGGGCTATGGCTACACCTTC. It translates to CASRYRTGAWGYGYTF.